What follows are 5 T cell receptor beta chains derived from one specimen sequenced in a study of regulatory T cells in long-lasting Graves disease. Investigators prepared the TCR beta libraries by applying iRepertoire HTBI primers and Arm-PCR of CDR3 regions. In TCRdb, the multiplex PCR reads were re-called with MiXCR into one record per CDR3 protein. The data contain approximately 350,000 distinct CDR3 sequences, around 11% of them singletons. Time point noted: newly diagnosed GD, antithyroid drugs for less than 3 months. Following extraction of RNA from PBMCs, that RNA was used to make the TCR library. The same sample was also studied in work on T cells in Graves' hyperthyroidism and ophthalmopathy.

The material sequenced was peripheral blood mononuclear cells (PBMCs), taken at new diagnosis, from a patient treated with antithyroid drugs. These receptors were taken from a woman aged 18-29 years with Graves disease.

This clonotype occurred many times. J is TRBJ1-2 and V is TRBV12-3 or TRBV12-4, with D hard to call. This CDR3 has 12 amino acids. V lost 1 base to trimming and J lost 8 bases, with 8 bases between them. The CDR3 bases are TGTGCCAGCAGTTTAGGGGGAGGAGGCTACACCTTC. This encodes CASSLGGGGYTF.

This clonotype was seen only a few times. The rearrangement uses TRBV4-1 and TRBJ1-2, with TRBD1 matching 8 bases. Germline V lookup: CDR1 MGHRA, CDR2 YSYEKL. CDR3 length: 14 residues. V lost 4 bases to trimming and J lost 6 bases; unmatched junction nucleotides: 7. The CDR3 sequence is CASSPMTGENGYTF. CDR3 DNA sequence: TGCGCCAGCAGCCCTATGACAGGGGAGAATGGCTACACCTTC.

This clonotype appeared a few times. The chain joins TRBV7-2 to TRBJ1-2, with D uncertain. Germline CDR1 is SGHTA and CDR2 is FQGNSA. The ends were cut back, 2 bases at V and 7 bases at J, with 8 bases in the middle. The CDR3 contains 12 residues. In nucleotides, the CDR3 is TGTGCCAGCAGCTTAAGATTTCGTGGCTACACCTTC. Translated, it gives CASSLRFRGYTF.

The chain carries TRBV4-3 and TRBJ2-2; TRBD1 is a possible D gene (6 bases). V was clipped by 1 base and J by 4 bases, with 13 bases between them. This CDR3 is built from 16 residues. Per the germline V gene, CDR1 is LGHNA and CDR2 is YSLEER. The CDR3 spells CASSQADRPLTGELFF. CDR3 sequence (DNA): TGCGCCAGCAGCCAAGCCGACAGGCCCCTCACCGGGGAGCTGTTTTTT.

In its sample, this clonotype was seen a few times. Given a far larger clone just one base away, this is likely a sequencing read error. The chain has TRBV7-3 and TRBJ1-1; a possible D gene is TRBD1 (5 bases). CDR1 is SGHTA and CDR2 is FQGTGA in the germline V gene. The CDR3 has 14 residues. The CDR3 nucleotides are TGTGCCAGCAGCCTGGGACCCATGAACGCTGAAGCTTTCTTT. Translating gives CASSLGPMNAEAFF.